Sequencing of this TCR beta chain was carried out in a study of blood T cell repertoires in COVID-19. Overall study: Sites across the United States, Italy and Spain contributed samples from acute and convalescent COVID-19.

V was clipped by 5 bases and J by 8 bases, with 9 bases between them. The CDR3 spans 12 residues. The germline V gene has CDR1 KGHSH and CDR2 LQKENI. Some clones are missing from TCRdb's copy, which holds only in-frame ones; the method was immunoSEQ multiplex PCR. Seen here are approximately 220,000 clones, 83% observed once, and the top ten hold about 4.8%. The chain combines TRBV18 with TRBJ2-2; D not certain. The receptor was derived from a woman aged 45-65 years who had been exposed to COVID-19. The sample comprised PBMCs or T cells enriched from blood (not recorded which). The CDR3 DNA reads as TGTGCCAGCTCAGCCACTTCAGGGGAGCTGTTTTTT. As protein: CASSATSGELFF.